This entry describes one T cell receptor (beta chain). Antigen: not known. This specimen comes from a study of identical twins. Study-wide findings and caveats: Out-of-frame alpha sequences common to twins were enriched for low generation probability. The study reached conclusions through statistical analysis that was cross-sectional, not following the same donors. Beta out-of-frame sequences displayed a weaker excess of sharing between twins. Insertions ran lower in abundant cord blood beta clonotypes, though not in memory repertoires.

TCRdb reprocessed the 5' RACE reads via MiXCR and lists one record per CDR3 protein. The table has 1,800,000 or so distinct CDR3 sequences, less than 40% seen once. The TCR sequence derives from a newborn girl in good health. Sequencing input: cord blood.

CDR3 in amino acids: CASSSADSTNEQFF. CDR3 bases: TGTGCCAGCAGTTCCGCCGACTCGACTAATGAGCAGTTCTTC. The rearrangement joins TRBV28 to TRBJ2-1; D uncertain. The germline gives CDR1 MDHEN, CDR2 SYDVKM. Trimming cost V 4 bases and J 7 bases, with 14 bases left between them. This CDR3 is 14 amino acids long.